The T cell receptor (beta chain) under discussion was sequenced for a study of regulatory T cells in long-lasting Graves disease. In this sample, this clonotype turned up many times. Time point of the sample: newly diagnosed GD, antithyroid drugs for less than 3 months. Isolated PBMC RNA provided the starting material for the TCR library. Roughly 9 milliliters of peripheral blood were taken and placed in EDTA tubes. Libraries of TCR beta came from iRepertoire HTBI primers plus Arm-PCR of CDR3 regions. One entry per CDR3 protein, called by TCRdb with MiXCR from the multiplex PCR reads. Among some 400,000 distinct CDR3 sequences listed, about 15% were seen once. Germline CDR1 SGHAT, CDR2 FQNNGV. The V end lost 8 bases, the J end lost 5 bases, and 22 bases lay between the germline ends. CDR3 length: 16 residues. The sample was also reused in another study, on T cells in Graves' hyperthyroidism and ophthalmopathy.

This TCR came from a young woman with Graves disease. This sample comprised peripheral blood mononuclear cells (PBMCs), obtained at new diagnosis, from a patient treated with antithyroid drugs. J is TRBJ2-1 and V is TRBV11-2; D possibly matches TRBD1 or TRBD2 (5 bases each). The DNA of the CDR3 is TGTGCCAGCCGAAACTTGAAGGGACGGAAACACAATGAGCAGTTCTTC. Translated, it gives CASRNLKGRKHNEQFF. The whole variable domain, filled in from reference TRBV11-2 and TRBJ2-1, reads EAGVAQSPRYKIIEKRQSVAFWCNPISGHATLYWYQQILGQGPKLLIQFQNNGVVDDSQLPKDRFSAERLKGVDSTLKIQPAKLEDSAVYLCASRNLKGRKHNEQFFGPGTRLTVL.